The clone carrying this T cell receptor (beta chain) has just a few counts. Its cognate antigen is unknown. The CDR3 is made up of 13 amino acids. V lost 6 bases and J lost 2, with 14 bases in between. Germline V gene data show CDR1 as DFQATT and CDR2 as SNEGSKA (reference sequence). These data come from a study of early T cells in non-severe SARS-CoV-2 infection. As for the study in general: Chains were not paired, and sequencing was done on bulk RNA from unsorted whole blood.

General study results and limits: A preference for anti-spike CD8 responses marked VDJdb matching, which missed private and CD4 specificities.

Individual cDNA molecules carried attached unique molecular identifiers. TCRdb re-called the 5' RACE reads through MiXCR, storing one row per CDR3 protein. The table records roughly 47,000 distinct CDR3 sequences, 5.5% to 8% of them present only once. The genes are TRBV20-1 and TRBJ2-7; D assignment may be TRBD1 or TRBD2 (7 bases each). The sequence derives from an adult who was a healthcare worker with PCR-confirmed SARS-CoV-2 infection or an uninfected control (not recorded which). This specimen consisted of whole blood, obtained at baseline. CDR3 DNA: TGCAGTGCCTGGCAGGGGGGGGCCTACGAGCAGTACTTC. Translated: CSAWQGGAYEQYF.